This TCR beta chain came from a study of PD-L1 blockade in urothelial cancer. At the level of the study: Males with bladder-origin urothelial cancer made up about 90% of the roughly 30 patients. Individuals in the cohort had been given 0 to 3 earlier chemotherapy regimens.

With 7 bases removed from V and 1 base from J, the gap between germline ends came to 14 bases. Germline V gene lookup returns CDR1 MNHEY and CDR2 SVGAGI. There are 15 residues in the CDR3. Each PCR contained spiked-in synthetic TCR analog templates. Repertoires were generated with immunoSEQ multiplex PCR, while TCRdb's copy carries only in-frame clones and drops some. The sample has just over 50,000 clones, 60% to 80% seen once. The source is a man between 65 and 79 years old with urothelial cancer. The sequencing used PBMCs, collected around atezolizumab (anti-PD-L1) treatment. J is TRBJ1-5 and V is TRBV6-5; D not certain. The CDR3 DNA sequence: TGTGCCAGCATGGAGGTTCGAGGAAGCAATCAGCCCCAGCATTTT. It specifies CASMEVRGSNQPQHF.